Listed below are T cell receptor beta chains from one sample, sequenced in a study of control samples from healthy donors and cancer patients. The table came from immunoSEQ multiplex PCR; TCRdb's copy has only in-frame clones and leaves some out. The data show tens of thousands of clones, about 89% seen once. Sequenced input: blood. These receptors originate from a woman in her sixties or seventies in good health. The CDR3 runs from the conserved cysteine through the conserved F or W. A D gene is named only where the DNA matches it firmly. Expanded clones get a size class; other rows say once, few or many, or leave the size out.

d_call	v_call	j_call	clone_size	cdr3_nt	cdr3_aa
.	TRBV6-5	TRBJ2-7	.	TGTGCCAGCAGCGACTTGGTTGCCAACTGGAACGAGCAGTACTTC	CASSDLVANWNEQYF
.	TRBV29-1	TRBJ1-2	.	TGCAGCGTTGAAATCTTGTGGGGGAAAGACTATGGCTACACCTTC	CSVEILWGKDYGYTF
.	TRBV5-1	TRBJ1-2	.	TGCGCCAGCAGCTTAGACCCAGGGGGCTACACCTTC	CASSLDPGGYTF
TRBD1	TRBV6-7	TRBJ2-5	.	TGTGCCAGCAGTTACTCGACGGGACAGGCCCCCGAAGAGACCCAGTACTTC	CASSYSTGQAPEETQYF
TRBD2	TRBV4-2	TRBJ2-4	.	TGTGCCAGCAGCCAAGATGGGTCAGGGAGGGAAAACATTCAGTACTTC	CASSQDGSGRENIQYF
.	TRBV12-5	TRBJ2-1	.	TGTGCTAGTGGTTCATACCAGTACAATGAGCAGTTCTTC	CASGSYQYNEQFF
.	TRBV7-6	TRBJ2-3	.	TGTGCCAGCAGTTCACAGGGAGTCGCAGATACGCAGTATTTT	CASSSQGVADTQYF
.	TRBV29-1	TRBJ2-7	.	TGCAGCGTTCCTAAAGAGGTGGGGAACTACGAGCAGTACTTC	CSVPKEVGNYEQYF
TRBD2	TRBV5-4	TRBJ2-7	.	TGTGCCAGCAGCACCGGACTAGCGGGAGCCACAGGCGAGCAGTACTTC	CASSTGLAGATGEQYF
TRBD1	TRBV7-2	TRBJ2-5	once	TGTGCCAGCAGCCAGGGGGTAGCGCGACAAGAAGAGACCCAGTACTTC	CASSQGVARQEETQYF
.	TRBV7-3	TRBJ2-3	.	TGTGCCAGCAGCTTATCGACGGGCGGGCAAGATACGCAGTATTTT	CASSLSTGGQDTQYF
TRBD1	TRBV19	TRBJ1-1	.	TGTGCCAGTAGCGACGGACAGGTAAGGACTGAAGCTTTCTTT	CASSDGQVRTEAFF
.	TRBV18	TRBJ1-2	.	TGTGCCAGCTCACGTGAACAGGAGTACGGCTACACCTTC	CASSREQEYGYTF
.	TRBV9	TRBJ2-3	.	TGTGCCAGCAGCGTAACCCCTGAAAGCACAGATACGCAGTATTTT	CASSVTPESTDTQYF
.	TRBV5-1	TRBJ2-5	.	TGCGCCGGCAGCTTGGGGTCTAGGGAAAGGGGAGAGACCCAGTACTTC	CAGSLGSRERGETQYF
.	TRBV6-5	TRBJ2-5	.	TGTGCCAGCAGTTACGGACTCCAAGAGACCCAGTACTTC	CASSYGLQETQYF
.	TRBV5-5	TRBJ2-2	.	TGTGCCAGCAGCTTGGTGGCAGGGGACCCTTCAAACACCGGGGAGCTGTTTTTT	CASSLVAGDPSNTGELFF
TRBD1	TRBV4-2	TRBJ1-1	.	TGTGCCAGCAGCCAAGGGGACAGGGAGAACACTGAAGCTTTCTTT	CASSQGDRENTEAFF